Presented here are 10 T cell receptor beta chains from one specimen sequenced in a study of blood T cell repertoires in COVID-19. Sequencing was performed with immunoSEQ multiplex PCR; in TCRdb, only in-frame clones are kept and a portion is missing. The data hold about 310,000 clones, with about nine tenths observed a single time. Sequenced sample: peripheral blood. All receptors derive from a man in his forties or fifties with active or convalescent COVID-19.

The rearrangement links TRBV29-1 to TRBJ2-2; no firm D call. This CDR3 is 12 amino acids long. Per germline, CDR1 SQVTM and CDR2 ANQGSEA. Between the trimmed V and J ends, which lost 2 bases and 8 bases, there was a span of 9 bases. The CDR3 sequence: CSVESVRGELFF. DNA for the CDR3: TGCAGCGTTGAATCAGTAAGAGGGGAGCTGTTTTTT.

CDR3 in amino acids: CASSDLQGALAKNIQYF. The CDR3 region has the DNA TGTGCCAGCAGTGATTTACAGGGGGCACTAGCCAAAAACATTCAGTACTTC. The chain has TRBV6-1 and TRBJ2-4, with TRBD1 identical over 9 bases. Germline lookup yields CDR1 MNHNS and CDR2 SASEGT. The CDR3 loop spans 17 amino acids. The V and J ends lost 3 bases and 0 bases, in that order; junction bases with no gene match: 6.

This chain links TRBV24-1 with TRBJ1-2; no reliable D call. Trimming stripped 4 bases from V and 2 bases from J, with 7 bases between. The CDR3 loop spans 13 amino acids. Germline CDR1 and CDR2: KGHDR and SFDVKD. The CDR3 spells CATSEGSNYGYTF. In DNA, the CDR3 is TGTGCCACCAGTGAGGGCAGCAACTATGGCTACACCTTC.

The chain recombines TRBV6-5 with TRBJ1-3, with TRBD1 identical over 11 bases. Looked up from germline, CDR1 is MNHEY and CDR2 is SVGAGI. The CDR3 runs to 15 residues. The ends lost 8 bases at V and 0 bases at J; junction bases unmatched: 3. CDR3 coding DNA: TGTGCCAGCGGACAGGGGGCCCTCTCTGGAAACACCATATATTTT. Translation: CASGQGALSGNTIYF.

This chain joins TRBV5-1 and TRBJ1-1; 8 bases map to TRBD1. The CDR3 totals 15 residues. The germline gives CDR1 SGHRS, CDR2 YFSETQ. V was pared by 0 bases and J by 1 base, with 2 bases of the junction left unmatched. CDR3: CASSLGGQANTEAFF. CDR3 DNA sequence: TGCGCCAGCAGCTTGGGGGGACAGGCGAACACTGAAGCTTTCTTT.

The count of this clone is one. The CDR3 protein is CASSSGASGNTIYF. The CDR3 DNA reads TGTGCCAGTAGTTCTGGAGCCTCTGGAAACACCATATATTTT. The V and J genes are TRBV19 and TRBJ1-3; D unresolved. V dropped 5 bases and J dropped 0 bases, with 8 bases sitting between them. This CDR3 comprises 14 residues. Germline V gives CDR1 LNHDA, CDR2 SQIVND (reference sequence). Based on the CDR3 plus reference TRBV19 and TRBJ1-3, the full variable domain is DGGITQSPKYLFRKEGQNVTLSCEQNLNHDAMYWYRQDPGQGLRLIYYSQIVNDFQKGDIAEGYSVSREKKESFPLTVTSAQKNPTAFYLCASSSGASGNTIYFGEGSWLTVV.

This chain uses TRBV25-1 with TRBJ2-3, with 9 positions matching TRBD2. The V segment lost 1 base and the J segment 2 bases; nucleotides outside the gene matches: 7. Germline CDR1 and CDR2: MGHDK and SYGVNS. The length of the CDR3 is 17 residues. The CDR3 DNA reads as TGTGCCAGCAGTGAATTCAGCCTAGCGGGAATCACAGATACGCAGTATTTT. This encodes CASSEFSLAGITDTQYF.

The V and J genes are TRBV5-1 and TRBJ1-2; no clear D. The CDR3 length is 13 residues. The V gene's germline CDR1 is SGHRS and CDR2 YFSETQ. V was shortened by 2 bases and J by 6 bases, with 11 bases between the two germline ends. The CDR3 bases are TGCGCCAGCAGCTTCGACATAAGAAATGGCTACACCTTC. The encoded protein is CASSFDIRNGYTF.

This clone was seen only once. The chain couples TRBV30 to TRBJ1-1; D gene unclear. Trimming left V 7 bases short and J 1 base short, with 19 bases between. Germline CDR1 and CDR2: GTSNPN and SVGIG (reference sequence). CDR3 length: 15 amino acids. The CDR3 DNA sequence: TGTGCCTCCGGAGTAGTTCGGGAGGGGAACACTGAAGCTTTCTTT. Translating gives CASGVVREGNTEAFF. The variable domain in full, with the rest retrieved from reference TRBV30 and TRBJ1-1, is SQTIHQWPATLVQPVGSPLSLECTVEGTSNPNLYWYRQAAGRGLQLLFYSVGIGQISSEVPQNLSASRPQDRQFILSSKKLLLSDSGFYLCASGVVREGNTEAFFGQGTRLTVV.

A single count supports this clone. This sequence joins TRBV12-3 or TRBV12-4 and TRBJ2-7, with D perhaps matching TRBD1 (6 bases). The germline V and J ends were trimmed by 6 bases and 4 bases, with 10 bases remaining between them. The CDR3 consists of 12 residues. DNA for the CDR3: TGTGCCAGCAGCCCAGACAGGTACGAGCAGTACTTC. It specifies CASSPDRYEQYF.